The entry that follows covers one T cell receptor beta chain sequence. What it binds is unknown. Trimming removed 3 bases from V and 4 bases from J, with 12 bases in between. CDR3 size: 14 residues. The germline V gene encodes CDR1 SGHNT and CDR2 YENEEA. As to treatment: roughly ten-day PBMC culture with coronavirus spike peptide pools or control peptides (ViraFEST assay). Using peptide pools, antigen-specific T cells were expanded in ViraFEST before TCRs were sequenced. PBMCs, plated at about 2.2 million per well, were grown in the presence of approximately 9.5 IU/ml IL-2 and roughly 9.5 ug/ml peptide pools. The sample originates from a study of vaccination and CD4 T cells after COVID-19. Study-level results: 304 of 307 vaccine-specific clones from convalescent patients were spike mono-reactive. From approximately 23 to 38, the median of SARS-CoV-2-reactive clonotypes rose without reaching significance.

The assay that was used to sequence DNA from cultured CD4+ T cells was the Oncomine TCR Beta short-read assay. TCRdb independently ran MiXCR on the PCR reads; one entry per CDR3 protein. The top ten hold 35% to 50% of the sample, which has roughly 10,000 distinct CDR3 sequences, about 54% seen once. Sequencing was carried out using CD4+ T cells from blood, cultured in vitro. The receptor's source is a human donor who had recovered from COVID-19. The chain combines TRBV11-3 with TRBJ2-5; D gene ambiguous. Here the CDR3 reads CASSLIGSGETQYF. The CDR3 DNA is TGTGCCAGCAGCTTGATAGGGTCCGGAGAGACCCAGTACTTC.